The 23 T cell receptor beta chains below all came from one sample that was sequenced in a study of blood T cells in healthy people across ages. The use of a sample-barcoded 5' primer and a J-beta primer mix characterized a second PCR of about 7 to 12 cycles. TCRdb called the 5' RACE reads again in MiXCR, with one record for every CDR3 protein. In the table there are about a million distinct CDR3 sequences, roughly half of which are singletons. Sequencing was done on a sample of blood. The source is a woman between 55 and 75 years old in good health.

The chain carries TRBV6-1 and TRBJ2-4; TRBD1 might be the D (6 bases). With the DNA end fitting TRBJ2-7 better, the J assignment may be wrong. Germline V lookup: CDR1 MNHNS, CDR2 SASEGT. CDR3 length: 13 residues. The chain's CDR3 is CASSRDISGEQYF. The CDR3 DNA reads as TGTGCCAGCAGCAGGGACATAAGTGGCGAGCAGTACTTC.

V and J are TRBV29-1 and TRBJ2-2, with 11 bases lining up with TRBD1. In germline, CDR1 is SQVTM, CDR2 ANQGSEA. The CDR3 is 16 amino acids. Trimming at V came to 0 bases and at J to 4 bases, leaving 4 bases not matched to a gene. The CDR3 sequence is CSVEDTGTGGTGELFF. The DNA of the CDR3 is TGCAGCGTTGAAGATACGGGGACAGGGGGCACCGGGGAGCTGTTTTTT.

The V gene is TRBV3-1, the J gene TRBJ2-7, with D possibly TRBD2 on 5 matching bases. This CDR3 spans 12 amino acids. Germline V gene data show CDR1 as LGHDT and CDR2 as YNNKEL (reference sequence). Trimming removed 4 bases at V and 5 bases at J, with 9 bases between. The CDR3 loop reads CASSPGFHEQYF. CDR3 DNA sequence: TGTGCCAGCAGCCCGGGGTTCCACGAGCAGTACTTC.

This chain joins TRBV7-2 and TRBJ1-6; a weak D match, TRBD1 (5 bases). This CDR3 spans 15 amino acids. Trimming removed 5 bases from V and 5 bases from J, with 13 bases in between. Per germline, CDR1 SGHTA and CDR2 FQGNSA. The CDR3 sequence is CASSVASGDNSPLHF. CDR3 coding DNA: TGTGCCAGCAGCGTCGCATCGGGGGATAATTCACCCCTCCACTTT.

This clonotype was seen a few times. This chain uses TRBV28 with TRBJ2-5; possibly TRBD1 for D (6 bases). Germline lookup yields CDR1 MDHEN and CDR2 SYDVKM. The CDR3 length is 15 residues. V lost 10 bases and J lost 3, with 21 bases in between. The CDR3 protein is CATSFPGHKKETQYF. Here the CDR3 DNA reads TGTGCCACCTCCTTCCCGGGACACAAGAAAGAGACCCAGTACTTC.

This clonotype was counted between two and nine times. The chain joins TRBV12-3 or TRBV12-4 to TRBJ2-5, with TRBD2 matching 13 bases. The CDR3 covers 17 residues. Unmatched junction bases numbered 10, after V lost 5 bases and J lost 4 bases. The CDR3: CASSHPGLAGVGETQYF. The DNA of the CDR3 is TGTGCCAGCAGTCACCCCGGACTAGCGGGAGTGGGAGAGACCCAGTACTTC.

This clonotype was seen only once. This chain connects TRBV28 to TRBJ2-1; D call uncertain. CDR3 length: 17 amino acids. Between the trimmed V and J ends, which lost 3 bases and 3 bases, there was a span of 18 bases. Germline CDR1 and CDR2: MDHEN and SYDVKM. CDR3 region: CASSFPLTATIYNEQFF. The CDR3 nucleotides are TGTGCCAGCAGTTTCCCTCTGACCGCGACGATCTACAATGAGCAGTTCTTC.

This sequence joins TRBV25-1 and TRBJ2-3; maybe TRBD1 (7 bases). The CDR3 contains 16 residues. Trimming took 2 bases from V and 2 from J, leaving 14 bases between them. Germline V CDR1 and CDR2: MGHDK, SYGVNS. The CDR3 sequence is CASSEAGQRYTDTQYF. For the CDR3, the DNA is TGTGCCAGCAGTGAAGCGGGACAGAGATACACAGATACGCAGTATTTT. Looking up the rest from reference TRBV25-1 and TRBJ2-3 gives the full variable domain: EADIYQTPRYLVIGTGKKITLECSQTMGHDKMYWYQQDPGMELHLIHYSYGVNSTEKGDLSSESTVSRIRTEHFPLTLESARPSHTSQYLCASSEAGQRYTDTQYFGPGTRLTVL.

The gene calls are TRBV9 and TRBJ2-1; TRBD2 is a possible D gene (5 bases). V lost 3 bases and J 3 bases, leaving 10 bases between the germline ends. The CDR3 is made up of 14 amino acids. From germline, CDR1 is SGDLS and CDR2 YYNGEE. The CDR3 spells CASSGGQSYNEQFF. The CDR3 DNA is TGTGCCAGCAGCGGAGGGCAAAGCTACAATGAGCAGTTCTTC.

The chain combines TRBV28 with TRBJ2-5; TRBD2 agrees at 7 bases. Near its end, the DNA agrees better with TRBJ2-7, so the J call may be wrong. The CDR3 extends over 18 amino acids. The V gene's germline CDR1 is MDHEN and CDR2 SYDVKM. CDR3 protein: CASRNRGGGFRRESEQYF. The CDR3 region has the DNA TGTGCCAGCAGAAATAGAGGAGGAGGATTCAGGCGGGAGAGCGAGCAGTACTTC.

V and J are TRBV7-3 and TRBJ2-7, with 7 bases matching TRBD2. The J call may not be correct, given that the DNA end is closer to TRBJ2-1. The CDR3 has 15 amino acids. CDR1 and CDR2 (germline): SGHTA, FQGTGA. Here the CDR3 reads CASSSTGGSIHEQFF. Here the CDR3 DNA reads TGTGCCAGCAGCTCAACTGGCGGGAGCATACATGAGCAGTTCTTC.

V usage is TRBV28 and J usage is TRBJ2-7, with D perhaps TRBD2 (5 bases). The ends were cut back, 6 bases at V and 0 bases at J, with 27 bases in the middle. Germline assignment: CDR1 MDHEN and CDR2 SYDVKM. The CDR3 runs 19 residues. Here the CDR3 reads CASSLPKTGDQVFSYEQYF. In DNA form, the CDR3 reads TGTGCCAGCAGCCTACCAAAAACCGGGGATCAGGTCTTCTCCTACGAGCAGTACTTC.

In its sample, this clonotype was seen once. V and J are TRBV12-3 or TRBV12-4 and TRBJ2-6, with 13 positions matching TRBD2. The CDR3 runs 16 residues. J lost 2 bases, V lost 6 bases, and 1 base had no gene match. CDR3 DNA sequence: TGTGCCAGCAGACTAGCGGGAGGGACTGGGGCCAACGTCCTGACTTTC. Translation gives CASRLAGGTGANVLTF.

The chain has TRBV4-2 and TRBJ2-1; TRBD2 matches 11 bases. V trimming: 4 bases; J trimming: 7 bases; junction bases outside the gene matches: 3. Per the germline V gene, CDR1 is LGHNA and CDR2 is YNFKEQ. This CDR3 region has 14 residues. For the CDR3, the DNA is TGTGCCAGCAGCCCGGGACTAGCGGTTAATGAGCAGTTCTTC. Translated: CASSPGLAVNEQFF.

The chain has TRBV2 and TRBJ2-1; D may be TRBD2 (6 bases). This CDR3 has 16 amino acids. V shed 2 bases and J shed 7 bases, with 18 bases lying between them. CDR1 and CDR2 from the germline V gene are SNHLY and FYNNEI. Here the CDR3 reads CASSEWKRFGGNEQFF. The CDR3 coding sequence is TGTGCCAGCAGTGAATGGAAAAGATTCGGGGGAAATGAGCAGTTCTTC.

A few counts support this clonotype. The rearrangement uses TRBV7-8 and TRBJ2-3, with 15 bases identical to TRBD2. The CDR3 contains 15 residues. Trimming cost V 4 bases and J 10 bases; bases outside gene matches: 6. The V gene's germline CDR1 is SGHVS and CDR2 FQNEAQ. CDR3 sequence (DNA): TGTGCCAGCAGCTGGGGGACTAGCGGGAGGTTTTCGCAGTATTTT. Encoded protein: CASSWGTSGRFSQYF.

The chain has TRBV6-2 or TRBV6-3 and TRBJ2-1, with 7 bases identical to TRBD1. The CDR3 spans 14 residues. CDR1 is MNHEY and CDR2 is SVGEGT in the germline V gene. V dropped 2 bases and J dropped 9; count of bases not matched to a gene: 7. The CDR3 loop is CASSYRLAGGEQFF. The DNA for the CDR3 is TGTGCCAGCAGTTACCGGCTAGCAGGGGGTGAGCAGTTCTTC.

For the CDR3, the DNA is TGTGCCAGCAGGGAAAACAGGGGACGCGGCAATCAGCCCCAGCATTTT. This sequence encodes CASRENRGRGNQPQHF. The J gene is TRBJ1-5, the V gene TRBV2; 7 nucleotides agree with TRBD1. The CDR3 contains 16 residues. V shed 6 bases, J shed 2 bases, and the junction held 10 bases outside the gene matches. CDR1 SNHLY and CDR2 FYNNEI come from the germline V gene. Based on the CDR3 plus reference TRBV2 and TRBJ1-5, the full variable domain is EPEVTQTPSHQVTQMGQEVILRCVPISNHLYFYWYRQILGQKVEFLVSFYNNEISEKSEIFDDQFSVERPDGSNFTLKIRSTKLEDSAMYFCASRENRGRGNQPQHFGDGTRLSIL.

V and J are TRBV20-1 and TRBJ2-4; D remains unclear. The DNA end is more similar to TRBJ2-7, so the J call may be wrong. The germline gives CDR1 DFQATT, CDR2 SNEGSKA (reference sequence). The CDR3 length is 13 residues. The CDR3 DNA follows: TGCAGTGCTAGAGATCCCGGAAATTCCGAGCAGTACTTC. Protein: CSARDPGNSEQYF.

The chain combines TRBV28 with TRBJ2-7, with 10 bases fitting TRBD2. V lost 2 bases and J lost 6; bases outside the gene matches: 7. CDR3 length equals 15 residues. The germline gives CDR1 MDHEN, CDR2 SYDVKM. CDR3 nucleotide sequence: TGTGCCAGCAGTTTAGAGGCTAGCGGGAGACGCGAGCAGTACTTC. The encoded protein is CASSLEASGRREQYF. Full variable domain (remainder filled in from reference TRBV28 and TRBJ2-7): DVKVTQSSRYLVKRTGEKVFLECVQDMDHENMFWYRQDPGLGLRLIYFSYDVKMKEKGDIPEGYSVSREKKERFSLILESASTNQTSMYLCASSLEASGRREQYFGPGTRLTVT.

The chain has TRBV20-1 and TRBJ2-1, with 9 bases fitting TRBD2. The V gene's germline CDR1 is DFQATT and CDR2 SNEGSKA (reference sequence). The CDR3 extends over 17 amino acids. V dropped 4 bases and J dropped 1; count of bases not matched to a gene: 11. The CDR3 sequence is CSATGGRASRSYNEQFF. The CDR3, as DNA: TGCAGTGCTACCGGCGGGAGGGCCTCAAGATCCTACAATGAGCAGTTCTTC.

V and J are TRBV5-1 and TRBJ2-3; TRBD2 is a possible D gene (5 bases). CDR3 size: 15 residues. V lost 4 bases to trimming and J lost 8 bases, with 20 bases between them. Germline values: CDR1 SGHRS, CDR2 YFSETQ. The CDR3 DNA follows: TGCGCCAGCAGCATGACGGGCCCGGGGTTTGGTACGCAGTATTTT. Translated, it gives CASSMTGPGFGTQYF.

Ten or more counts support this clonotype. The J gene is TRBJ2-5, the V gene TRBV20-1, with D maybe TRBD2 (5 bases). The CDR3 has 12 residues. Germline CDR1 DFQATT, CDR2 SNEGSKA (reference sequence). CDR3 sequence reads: CSISSGKETQYF. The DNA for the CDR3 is TGCAGCATCTCATCCGGGAAAGAGACCCAGTACTTC.